One T cell receptor beta chain is described in this entry. Its antigen is unidentified. The data derive from a study of shared clonotypes between healthy human individuals. The wider study: Three CD4 naive, three CD4 memory, two CD8 naive and one CD8 memory plate were used per donor. Study outcomes and limitations: Relative to clonotypes present in all four donors, those not shared had lower generation probabilities. Clonotype sharing among donors was thought likely to change with sequencing depth.

In germline, CDR1 is MNHEY, CDR2 SVGAGI. The V end was cut by 3 bases, the J end by 8 bases, with 13 bases between. The length of the CDR3 is 13 residues. Evenly divided among several immunoSEQ plates was the genomic DNA of each subset. TCRdb's copy holds only in-frame clones and misses some; the assay was immunoSEQ multiplex PCR. The repertoire holds 550,000 to 650,000 clones, with roughly 96% as singletons. Naive CD8 cells lacked CD45RO and underwent positive selection for CCR7, leaving out terminally differentiated effector memory CD45RA+ cells. The V gene is TRBV6-5, the J gene TRBJ1-2; weak D call: TRBD1 (5 bases). This TCR came from a woman in her twenties or thirties in good health. The sequenced material came from naive CD8+ T cells sorted from blood. As DNA, the CDR3 is TGTGCCAGCAGTTATTGGGGCGCGGACGGCTACACCTTC. Its translation: CASSYWGADGYTF.